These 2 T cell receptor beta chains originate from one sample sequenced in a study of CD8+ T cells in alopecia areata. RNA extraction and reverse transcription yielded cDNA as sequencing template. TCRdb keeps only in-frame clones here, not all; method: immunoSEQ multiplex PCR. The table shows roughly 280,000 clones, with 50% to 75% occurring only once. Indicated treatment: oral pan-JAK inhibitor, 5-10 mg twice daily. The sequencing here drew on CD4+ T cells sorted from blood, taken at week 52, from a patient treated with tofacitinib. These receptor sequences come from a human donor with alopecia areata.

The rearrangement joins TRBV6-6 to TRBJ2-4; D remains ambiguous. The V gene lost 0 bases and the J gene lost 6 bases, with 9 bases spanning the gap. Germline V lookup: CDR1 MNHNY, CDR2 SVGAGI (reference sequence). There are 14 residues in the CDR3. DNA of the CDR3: TGTGCCAGCAGTTACTCGACGGGTATAAACATTCAGTACTTC. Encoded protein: CASSYSTGINIQYF.

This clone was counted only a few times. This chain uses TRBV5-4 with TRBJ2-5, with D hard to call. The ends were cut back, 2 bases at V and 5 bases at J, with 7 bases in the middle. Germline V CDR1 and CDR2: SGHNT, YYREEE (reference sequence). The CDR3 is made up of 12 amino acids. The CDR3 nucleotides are TGTGCCAGCAGCTTTTTTTTGGAGACCCAGTACTTC. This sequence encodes CASSFFLETQYF.